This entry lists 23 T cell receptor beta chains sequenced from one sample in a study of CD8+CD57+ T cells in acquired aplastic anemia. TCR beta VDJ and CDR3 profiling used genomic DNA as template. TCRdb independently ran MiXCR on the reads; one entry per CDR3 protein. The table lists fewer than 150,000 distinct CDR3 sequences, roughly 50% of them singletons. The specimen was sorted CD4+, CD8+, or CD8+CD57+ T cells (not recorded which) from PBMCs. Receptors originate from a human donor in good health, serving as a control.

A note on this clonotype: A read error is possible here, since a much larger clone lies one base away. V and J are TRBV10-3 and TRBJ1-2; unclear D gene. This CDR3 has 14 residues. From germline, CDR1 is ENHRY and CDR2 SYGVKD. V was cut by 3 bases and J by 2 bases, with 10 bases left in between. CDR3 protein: CAISEAPRNYGYTF. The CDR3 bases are TGTGCCATCAGTGAAGCGCCCCGGAACTATGGCTACACCTTC.

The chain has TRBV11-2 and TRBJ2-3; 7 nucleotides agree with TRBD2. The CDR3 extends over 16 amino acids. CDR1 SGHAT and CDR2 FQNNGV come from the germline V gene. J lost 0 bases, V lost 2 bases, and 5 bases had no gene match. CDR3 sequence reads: CASSLTAGPSTDTQYF. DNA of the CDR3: TGTGCCAGCAGCTTAACAGCGGGGCCTAGCACAGATACGCAGTATTTT. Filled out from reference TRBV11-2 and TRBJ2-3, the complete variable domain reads EAGVAQSPRYKIIEKRQSVAFWCNPISGHATLYWYQQILGQGPKLLIQFQNNGVVDDSQLPKDRFSAERLKGVDSTLKIQPAKLEDSAVYLCASSLTAGPSTDTQYFGPGTRLTVL.

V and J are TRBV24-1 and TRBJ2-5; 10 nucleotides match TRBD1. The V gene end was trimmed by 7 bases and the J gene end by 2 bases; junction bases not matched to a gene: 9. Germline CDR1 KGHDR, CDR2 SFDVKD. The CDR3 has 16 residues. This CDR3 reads CATSSWGQGQQETQYF. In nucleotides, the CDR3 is TGTGCCACCAGCAGTTGGGGACAGGGGCAACAAGAGACCCAGTACTTC.

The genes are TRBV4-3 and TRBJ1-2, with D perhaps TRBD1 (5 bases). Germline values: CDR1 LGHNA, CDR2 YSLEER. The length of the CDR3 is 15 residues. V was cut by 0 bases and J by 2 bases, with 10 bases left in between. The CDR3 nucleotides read TGCGCCAGCAGCCAAGATTATGGGGGAAACTATGGCTACACCTTC. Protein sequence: CASSQDYGGNYGYTF.

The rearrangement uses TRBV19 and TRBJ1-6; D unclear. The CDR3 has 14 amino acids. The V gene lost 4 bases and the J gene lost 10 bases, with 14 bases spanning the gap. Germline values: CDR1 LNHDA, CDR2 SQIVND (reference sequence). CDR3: CASSNRGGPSPLHF. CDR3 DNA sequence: TGTGCCAGTAGTAACCGTGGAGGGCCCTCACCCCTCCACTTT.

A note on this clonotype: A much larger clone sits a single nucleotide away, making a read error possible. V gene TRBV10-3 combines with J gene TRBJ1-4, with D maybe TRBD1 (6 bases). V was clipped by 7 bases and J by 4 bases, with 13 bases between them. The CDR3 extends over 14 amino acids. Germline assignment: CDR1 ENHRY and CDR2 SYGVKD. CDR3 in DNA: TGTGCCATCAACTTAGGGGGTGGTAATGAAAAACTGTTTTTT. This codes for CAINLGGGNEKLFF.

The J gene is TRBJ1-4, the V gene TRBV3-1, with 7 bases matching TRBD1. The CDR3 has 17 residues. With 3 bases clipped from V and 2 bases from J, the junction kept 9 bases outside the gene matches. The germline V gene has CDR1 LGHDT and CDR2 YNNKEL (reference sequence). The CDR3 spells CASSQWRGRSTNEKLFF. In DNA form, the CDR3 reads TGTGCCAGCAGCCAGTGGAGGGGGCGATCCACTAATGAAAAACTGTTTTTT.

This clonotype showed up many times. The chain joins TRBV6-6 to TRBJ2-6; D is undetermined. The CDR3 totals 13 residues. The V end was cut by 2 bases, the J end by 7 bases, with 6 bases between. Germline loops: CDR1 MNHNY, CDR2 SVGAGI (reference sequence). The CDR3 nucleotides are TGTGCCAGCAGTTACAGGCGCGCCAACGTCCTGACTTTC. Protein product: CASSYRRANVLTF.

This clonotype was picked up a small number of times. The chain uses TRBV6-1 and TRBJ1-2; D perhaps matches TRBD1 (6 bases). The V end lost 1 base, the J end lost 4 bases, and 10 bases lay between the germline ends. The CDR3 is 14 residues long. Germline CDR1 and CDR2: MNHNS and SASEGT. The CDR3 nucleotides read TGTGCCAGCAGTGAAGTTGGGGGCGGCTATGGCTACACCTTC. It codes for CASSEVGGGYGYTF.

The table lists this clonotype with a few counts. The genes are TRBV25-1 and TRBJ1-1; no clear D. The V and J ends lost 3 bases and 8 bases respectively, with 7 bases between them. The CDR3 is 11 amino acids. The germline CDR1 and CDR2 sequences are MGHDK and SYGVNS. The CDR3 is CASSENVEAFF. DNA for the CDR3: TGTGCCAGCAGTGAGAACGTGGAAGCTTTCTTT.

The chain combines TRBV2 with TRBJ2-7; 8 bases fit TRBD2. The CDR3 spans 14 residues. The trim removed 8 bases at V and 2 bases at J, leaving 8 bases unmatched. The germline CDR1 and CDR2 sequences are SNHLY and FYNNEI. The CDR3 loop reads CASGLGLGPYEQYF. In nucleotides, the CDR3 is TGTGCCAGCGGCTTGGGACTAGGCCCCTACGAGCAGTACTTC.

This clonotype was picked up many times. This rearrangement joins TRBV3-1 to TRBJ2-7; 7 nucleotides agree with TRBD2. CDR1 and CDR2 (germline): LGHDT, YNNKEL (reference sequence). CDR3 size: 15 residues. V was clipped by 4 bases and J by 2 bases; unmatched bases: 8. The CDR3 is CASSPAGTPTYEQYF. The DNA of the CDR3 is TGTGCCAGCAGCCCAGCGGGGACTCCTACCTACGAGCAGTACTTC.

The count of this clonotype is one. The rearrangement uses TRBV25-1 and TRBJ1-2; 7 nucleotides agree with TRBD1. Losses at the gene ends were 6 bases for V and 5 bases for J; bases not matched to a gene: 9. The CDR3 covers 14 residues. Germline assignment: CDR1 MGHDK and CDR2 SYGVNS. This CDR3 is CASRDRVGDYGYTF. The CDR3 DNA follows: TGTGCCAGCAGAGACAGGGTGGGTGATTATGGCTACACCTTC.

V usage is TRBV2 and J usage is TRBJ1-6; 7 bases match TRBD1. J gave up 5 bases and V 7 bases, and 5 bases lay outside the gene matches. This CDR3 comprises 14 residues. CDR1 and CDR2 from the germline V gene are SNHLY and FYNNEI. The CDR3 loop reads CASITDRDNSPLHF. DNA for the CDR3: TGTGCCAGCATTACCGACAGGGATAATTCACCCCTCCACTTT.

The DNA for the CDR3 is TGTGCCAGCAGCCCCGACGGCTACGAGCAGTACTTC. It is translated as CASSPDGYEQYF. The rearrangement uses TRBV5-6 and TRBJ2-7, with D unclear. CDR3 length: 12 residues. Germline assignment: CDR1 SGHDT and CDR2 YYEEEE. V lost 4 bases to trimming and J lost 3 bases, with 8 bases between them.

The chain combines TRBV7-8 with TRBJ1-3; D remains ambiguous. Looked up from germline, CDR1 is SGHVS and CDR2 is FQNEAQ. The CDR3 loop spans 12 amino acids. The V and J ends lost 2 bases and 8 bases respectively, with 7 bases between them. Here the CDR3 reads CASSLTTYTIYF. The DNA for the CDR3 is TGTGCCAGCAGCTTAACGACTTACACCATATATTTT.

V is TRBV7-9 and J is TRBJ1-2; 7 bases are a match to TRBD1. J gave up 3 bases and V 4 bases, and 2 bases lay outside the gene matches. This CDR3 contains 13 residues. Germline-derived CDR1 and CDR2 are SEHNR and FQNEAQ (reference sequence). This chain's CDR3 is CASSSGTDYGYTF. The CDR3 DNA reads TGTGCCAGCAGCTCCGGGACAGACTATGGCTACACCTTC.

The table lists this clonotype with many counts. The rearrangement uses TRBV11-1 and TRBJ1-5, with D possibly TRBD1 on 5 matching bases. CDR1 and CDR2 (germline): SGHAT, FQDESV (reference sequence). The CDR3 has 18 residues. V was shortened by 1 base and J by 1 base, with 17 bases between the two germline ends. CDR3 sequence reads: CASSLVGQGLWSNQPQHF. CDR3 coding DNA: TGTGCCAGCAGCTTAGTCGGGCAGGGATTGTGGAGCAATCAGCCCCAGCATTTT.

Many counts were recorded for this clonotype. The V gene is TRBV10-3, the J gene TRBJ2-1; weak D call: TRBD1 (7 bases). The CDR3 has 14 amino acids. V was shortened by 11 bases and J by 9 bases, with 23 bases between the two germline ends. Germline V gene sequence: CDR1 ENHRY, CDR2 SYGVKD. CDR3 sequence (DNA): TGTGCCGTCCAGGGGGGCCCCACCTTGGGTGAGCAGTTCTTC. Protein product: CAVQGGPTLGEQFF.

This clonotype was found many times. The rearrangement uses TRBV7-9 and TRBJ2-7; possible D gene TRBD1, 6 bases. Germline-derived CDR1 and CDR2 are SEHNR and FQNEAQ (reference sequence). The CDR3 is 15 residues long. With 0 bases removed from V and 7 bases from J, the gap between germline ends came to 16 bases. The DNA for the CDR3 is TGTGCCAGCAGCTTAGCCTCGACCGCAGGGGAAGAGCAGTACTTC. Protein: CASSLASTAGEEQYF.

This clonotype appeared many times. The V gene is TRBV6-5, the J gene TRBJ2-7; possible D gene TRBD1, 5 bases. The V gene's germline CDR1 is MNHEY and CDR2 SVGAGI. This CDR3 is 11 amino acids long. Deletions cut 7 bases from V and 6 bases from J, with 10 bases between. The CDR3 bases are TGTGCCAGCACGGCAGGGTTCGAGCAGTACTTC. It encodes CASTAGFEQYF.

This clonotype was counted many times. The CDR3 coding sequence is TGCAGACCCGAGGCCAGGGAGGAAGATACGCAGTATTTT. Its protein product is CRPEAREEDTQYF. The V call is TRBV20-1, the J call TRBJ2-3; possible D gene TRBD2, 6 bases. The CDR3 has 13 residues. Germline loops: CDR1 DFQATT, CDR2 SNEGSKA (reference sequence).

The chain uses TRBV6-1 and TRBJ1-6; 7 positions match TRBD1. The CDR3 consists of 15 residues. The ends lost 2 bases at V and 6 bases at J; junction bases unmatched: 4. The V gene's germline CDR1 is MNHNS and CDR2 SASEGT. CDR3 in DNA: TGTGCCAGCAGTGAATGGAGGGACAGTAATTCACCCCTCCACTTT. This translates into CASSEWRDSNSPLHF.